The clone carrying this TCR beta chain showed up many times. In patients aged 18 to 65, hyperthyroidism was newly diagnosed, with duration under 2 months. The source of the PBMCs was over 8.5 ml of fresh peripheral blood. The record originates from a study of T cells in Graves' hyperthyroidism and ophthalmopathy. Germline CDR1 reads MNHNS; CDR2 reads SASEGT. Trimming cost V 6 bases and J 2 bases; bases outside gene matches: 1. The CDR3 totals 14 residues. Using RNA transcripts as the source, TCR beta CDR3 regions were amplified. HTBI primers were used for first-round RT-PCR of the TCR CDR3. TCRdb re-derived calls from the multiplex PCR reads in MiXCR, one entry per CDR3 protein. The sample holds 690,000 or so distinct CDR3 sequences; around 20% are singletons and the top ten take around 15%.

V usage is TRBV6-1 and J usage is TRBJ1-5; 10 bases agree with TRBD1. The sequencing sample was made of blood. The TCR was taken from a woman aged 45-59 years with Graves' hyperthyroidism that later progressed to Graves' ophthalmopathy. The CDR3 DNA sequence: TGTGCCAGCAGAGGGACAGGGGGCAATCAGCCCCAGCATTTT. Translation: CASRGTGGNQPQHF.